This record looks at one T cell receptor beta chain sequence and its context. Its antigen remains unidentified. There are no base qualities to consult, and no much larger clone falls within one base. The source of the sample is a study of blood T cell repertoires in COVID-19 (dated by TCRdb to about 2020). Notes on the research overall: Samples from collaborators originated in the United States, Italy and Spain and spanned both the acute and convalescent phases of COVID-19. The material from the prospective study consisted of cDNA or gDNA derived from T cells, B-cell-depleted T cells, or PBMCs. The dataset comprised deeply sampled blood TCRbeta repertoires from subjects exposed to, actively infected with, or recovered from COVID-19. The repertoires were released in a freely available public database intended as a resource for research on the immune response to SARS-CoV-2. Samples came from the ongoing ImmuneRACE study (first 160 participants) plus 1,254 subjects from 6 global collaborators. Sample metadata almost always included a de-identified subject ID, COVID-19 status, age in years and sex. Where HLA class I and class II types were available, the types were taken from metadata supplied by the sample provider, not from assay-based typing.

TCRbeta CDR3 regions were amplified from genomic DNA by means of the immunoSEQ Assay, a bias-controlled multiplex PCR. The source study handled its data this way. The number of nucleated cells in each sample was estimated by amplification of reference gene primers within the assay. To quantify the absolute abundance of each unique TCRbeta CDR3 rearrangement, sequence reads were collapsed and filtered. For each sample, productive Simpson clonality was calculated as the square root of Simpson's diversity index over productive rearrangements. As stored in TCRdb, this immuneACCESS dataset retains in-frame rearrangements with V and J assigned. A fraction of the clones does not appear; measured against another copy, unresolved V genes explain less than half of the discrepancy, and the remainder lacks a known reason. The D gene and trimming were derived from the DNA, and the V and J assignments and clone size from that table. The sample table lists some 200,000 clones, 80% to 95% of them with a count of one. Of the sample, 0.5% to 0.65% falls within the top ten clones.

General findings and caveats noted by the study authors: How much clinical and demographic metadata was included differed by source and by participant, and the metadata was provided uncurated.

Each collaborating institution followed its own protocols to collect whole blood in K2EDTA tubes. Collaborator samples were shipped for TCRbeta analysis as frozen whole blood, isolated PBMCs, or DNA extracted from either sample type. The TCR sequence derives from a man in his fifties or sixties with acute or convalescent COVID-19. The source material was peripheral blood.

The DNA sequence is given as TGTGCCAGCGGAACAGGGGTCTTGACACCCCTCCACTTT. Its translation is CASGTGVLTPLHF. The V and J segments used are TRBV12-3 or TRBV12-4 and TRBJ1-6; a stretch of 7 junction bases matches TRBD1. The CDR3 goes from the cysteine to the phenylalanine over 13 residues. Only the CDR3 part of the read is kept: 39 bases, read in frame from the first base. V is trimmed back by 8 bases and J by 11 bases, and the junction contains 9 bases that no gene match accounts for.